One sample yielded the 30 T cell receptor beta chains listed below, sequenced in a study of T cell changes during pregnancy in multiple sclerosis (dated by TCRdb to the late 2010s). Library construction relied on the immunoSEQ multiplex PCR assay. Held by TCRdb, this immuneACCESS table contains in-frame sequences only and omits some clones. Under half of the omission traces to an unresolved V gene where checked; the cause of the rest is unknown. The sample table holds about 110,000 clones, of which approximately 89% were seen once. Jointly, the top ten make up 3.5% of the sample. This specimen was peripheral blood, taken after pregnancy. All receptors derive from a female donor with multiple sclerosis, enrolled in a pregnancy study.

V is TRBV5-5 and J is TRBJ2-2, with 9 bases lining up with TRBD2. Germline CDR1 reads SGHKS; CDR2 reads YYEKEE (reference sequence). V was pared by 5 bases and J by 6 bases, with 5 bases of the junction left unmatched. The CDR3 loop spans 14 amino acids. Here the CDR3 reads CASRRGLASGELFF. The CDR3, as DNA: TGTGCCAGCAGACGGGGACTAGCATCCGGGGAGCTGTTTTTT.

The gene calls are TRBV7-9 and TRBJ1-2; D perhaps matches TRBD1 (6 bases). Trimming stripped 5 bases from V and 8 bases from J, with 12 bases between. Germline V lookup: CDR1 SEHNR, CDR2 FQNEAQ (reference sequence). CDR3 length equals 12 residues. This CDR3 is CASSPGGGGYTF. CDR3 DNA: TGTGCCAGCAGCCCGGGAGGGGGAGGCTACACCTTC. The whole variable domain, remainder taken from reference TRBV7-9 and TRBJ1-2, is DTGVSQNPRHKITKRGQNVTFRCDPISEHNRLYWYRQTLGQGPEFLTYFQNEAQLEKSRLLSDRFSAERPKGSFSTLEIQRTEQGDSAMYLCASSPGGGGYTFGSGTRLTVV.

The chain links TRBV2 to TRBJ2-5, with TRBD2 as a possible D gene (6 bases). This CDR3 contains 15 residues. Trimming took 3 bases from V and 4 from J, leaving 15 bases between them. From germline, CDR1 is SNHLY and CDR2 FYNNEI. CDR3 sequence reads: CASSDGATGGETQYF. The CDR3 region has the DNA TGTGCCAGCAGTGACGGGGCCACCGGGGGAGAGACCCAGTACTTC.

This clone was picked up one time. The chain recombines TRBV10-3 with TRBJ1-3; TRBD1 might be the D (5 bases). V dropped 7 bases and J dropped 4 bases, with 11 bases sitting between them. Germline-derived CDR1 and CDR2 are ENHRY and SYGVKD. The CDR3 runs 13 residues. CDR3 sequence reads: CAITHPGGNTIYF. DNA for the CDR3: TGTGCCATCACCCACCCAGGGGGAAACACCATATATTTT.

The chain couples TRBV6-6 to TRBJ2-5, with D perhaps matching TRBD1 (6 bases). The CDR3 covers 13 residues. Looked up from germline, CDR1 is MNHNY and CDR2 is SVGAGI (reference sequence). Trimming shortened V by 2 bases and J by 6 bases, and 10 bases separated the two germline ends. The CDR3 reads CASSYTGRQTQYF. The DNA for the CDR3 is TGTGCCAGCAGTTACACAGGGCGGCAGACCCAGTACTTC.

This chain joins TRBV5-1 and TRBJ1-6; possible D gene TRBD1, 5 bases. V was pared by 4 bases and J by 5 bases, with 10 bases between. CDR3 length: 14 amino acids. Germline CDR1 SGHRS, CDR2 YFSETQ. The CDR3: CASSPGHNNSPLHF. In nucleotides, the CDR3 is TGCGCCAGCAGCCCTGGACATAATAATTCACCCCTCCACTTT.

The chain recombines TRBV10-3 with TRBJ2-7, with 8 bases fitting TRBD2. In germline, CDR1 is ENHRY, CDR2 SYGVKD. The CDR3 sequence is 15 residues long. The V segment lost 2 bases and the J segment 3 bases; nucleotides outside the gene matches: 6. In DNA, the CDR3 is TGTGCCATCAGTGAGAGCGGGGGAGGGGTCTACGAGCAGTACTTC. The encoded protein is CAISESGGGVYEQYF.

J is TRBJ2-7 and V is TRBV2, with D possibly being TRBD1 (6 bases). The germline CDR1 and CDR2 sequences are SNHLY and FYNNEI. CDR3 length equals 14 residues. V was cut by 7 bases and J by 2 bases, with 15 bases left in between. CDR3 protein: CASTEQGPTYEQYF. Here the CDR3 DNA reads TGTGCCAGCACCGAACAGGGTCCTACCTACGAGCAGTACTTC.

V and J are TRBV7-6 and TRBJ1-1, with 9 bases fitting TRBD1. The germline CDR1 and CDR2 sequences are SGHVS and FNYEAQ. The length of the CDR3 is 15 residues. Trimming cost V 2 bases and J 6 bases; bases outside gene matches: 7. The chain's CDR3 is CASSLKVGQGPEAFF. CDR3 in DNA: TGTGCCAGCAGCTTAAAGGTGGGACAGGGACCTGAAGCTTTCTTT.

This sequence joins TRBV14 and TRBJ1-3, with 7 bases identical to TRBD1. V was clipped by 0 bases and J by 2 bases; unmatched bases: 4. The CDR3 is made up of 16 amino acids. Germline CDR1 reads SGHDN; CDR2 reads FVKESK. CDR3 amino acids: CASSQDATGPGNTIYF. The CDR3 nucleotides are TGTGCCAGCAGCCAAGATGCGACAGGGCCTGGAAACACCATATATTTT.

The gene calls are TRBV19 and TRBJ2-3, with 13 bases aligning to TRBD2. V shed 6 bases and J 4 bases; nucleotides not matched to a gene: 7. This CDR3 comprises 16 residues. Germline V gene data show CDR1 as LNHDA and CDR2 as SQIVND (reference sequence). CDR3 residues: CASRTTSGGASDTQYF. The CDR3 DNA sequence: TGTGCCAGTAGAACAACTAGCGGGGGGGCCTCAGATACGCAGTATTTT. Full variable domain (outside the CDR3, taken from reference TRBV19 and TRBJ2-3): DGGITQSPKYLFRKEGQNVTLSCEQNLNHDAMYWYRQDPGQGLRLIYYSQIVNDFQKGDIAEGYSVSREKKESFPLTVTSAQKNPTAFYLCASRTTSGGASDTQYFGPGTRLTVL.

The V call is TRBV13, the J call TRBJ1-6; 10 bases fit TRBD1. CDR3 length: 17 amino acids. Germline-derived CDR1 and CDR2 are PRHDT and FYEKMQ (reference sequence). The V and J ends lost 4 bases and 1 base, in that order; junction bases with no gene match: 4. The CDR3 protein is CASSSWTGGSYNSPLHF. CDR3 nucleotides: TGTGCCAGCAGCTCCTGGACAGGGGGGTCCTATAATTCACCCCTCCACTTT.

The CDR3 DNA sequence: TGTGCCAGCAGCCCCTCCCCAGGGCTGAACACTGAAGCTTTCTTT. This codes for CASSPSPGLNTEAFF. This chain links TRBV6-6 with TRBJ1-1, with a weak D call TRBD1 (5 bases). Trimming removed 6 bases at V and 0 bases at J, with 14 bases between. The CDR3 length is 15 residues. The germline V gene encodes CDR1 MNHNY and CDR2 SVGAGI (reference sequence).

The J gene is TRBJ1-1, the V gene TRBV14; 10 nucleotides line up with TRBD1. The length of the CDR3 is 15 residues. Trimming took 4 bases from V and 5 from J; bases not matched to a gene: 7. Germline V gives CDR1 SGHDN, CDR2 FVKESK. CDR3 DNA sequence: TGTGCCAGCAGCCGTTTCCGGGACAGGGGTACTGAAGCTTTCTTT. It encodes CASSRFRDRGTEAFF.

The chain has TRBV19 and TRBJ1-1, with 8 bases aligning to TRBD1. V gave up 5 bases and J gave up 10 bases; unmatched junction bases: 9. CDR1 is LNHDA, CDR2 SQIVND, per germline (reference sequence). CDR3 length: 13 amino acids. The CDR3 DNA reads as TGTGCCAGTAGTCTAACAGGGGGTCGCGGAGCTTTCTTT. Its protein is CASSLTGGRGAFF.

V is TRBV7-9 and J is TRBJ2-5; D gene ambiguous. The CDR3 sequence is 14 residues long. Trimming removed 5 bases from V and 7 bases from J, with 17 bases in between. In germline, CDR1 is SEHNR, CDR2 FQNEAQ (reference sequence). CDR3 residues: CASSLEKSGGTQYF. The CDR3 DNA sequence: TGTGCCAGCAGCCTCGAGAAGAGTGGTGGGACCCAGTACTTC.

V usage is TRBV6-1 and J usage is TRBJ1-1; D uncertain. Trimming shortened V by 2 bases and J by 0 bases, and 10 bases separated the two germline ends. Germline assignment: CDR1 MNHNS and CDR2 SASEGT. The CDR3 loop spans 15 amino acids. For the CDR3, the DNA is TGTGCCAGCAGTGAATGGGGAGTCATGAACACTGAAGCTTTCTTT. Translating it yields CASSEWGVMNTEAFF.

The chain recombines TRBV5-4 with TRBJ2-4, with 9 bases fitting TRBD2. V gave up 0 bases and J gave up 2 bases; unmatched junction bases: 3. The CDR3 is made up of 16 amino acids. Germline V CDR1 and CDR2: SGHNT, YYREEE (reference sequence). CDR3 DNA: TGTGCCAGCAGCTTGGAGCTAGCGGGGCCCAAAAACATTCAGTACTTC. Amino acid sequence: CASSLELAGPKNIQYF. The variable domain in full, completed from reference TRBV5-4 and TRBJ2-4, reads ETGVTQSPTHLIKTRGQQVTLRCSSQSGHNTVSWYQQALGQGPQFIFQYYREEENGRGNFPPRFSGLQFPNYSSELNVNALELDDSALYLCASSLELAGPKNIQYFGAGTRLSVL.

The CDR3 nucleotides read TGTGCCAGCAGGGGAGACAGGGGGAATGAAAAACTGTTTTTT. This codes for CASRGDRGNEKLFF. The chain couples TRBV2 to TRBJ1-4; 9 bases align to TRBD1. This CDR3 has 14 amino acids. V lost 6 bases, J lost 5 bases, and 4 bases stayed unmatched. The germline CDR1 and CDR2 sequences are SNHLY and FYNNEI.

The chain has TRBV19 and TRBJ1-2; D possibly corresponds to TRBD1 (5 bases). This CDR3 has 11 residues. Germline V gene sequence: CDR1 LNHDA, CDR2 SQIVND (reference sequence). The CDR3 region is CPPRDSYGYTF. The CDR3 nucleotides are TGTCCTCCCAGGGATAGCTATGGCTACACCTTC.

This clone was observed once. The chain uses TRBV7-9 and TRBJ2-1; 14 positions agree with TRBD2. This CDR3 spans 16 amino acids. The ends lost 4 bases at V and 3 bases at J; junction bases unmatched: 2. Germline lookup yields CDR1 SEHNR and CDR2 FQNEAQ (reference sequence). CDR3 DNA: TGTGCCAGCAGCTGGACTAGCGGGGGGCTCTACAATGAGCAGTTCTTC. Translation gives CASSWTSGGLYNEQFF.

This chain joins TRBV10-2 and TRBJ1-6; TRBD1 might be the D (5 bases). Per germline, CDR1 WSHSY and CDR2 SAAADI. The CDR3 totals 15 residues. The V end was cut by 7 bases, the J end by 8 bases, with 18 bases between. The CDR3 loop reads CASKKDTYGDSPLHF. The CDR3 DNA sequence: TGCGCCAGCAAGAAGGACACCTATGGGGATTCACCCCTCCACTTT.

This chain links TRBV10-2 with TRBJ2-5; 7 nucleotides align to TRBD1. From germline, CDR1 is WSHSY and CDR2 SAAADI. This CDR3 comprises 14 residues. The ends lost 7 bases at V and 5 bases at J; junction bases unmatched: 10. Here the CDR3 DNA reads TGCGCCAGCAATGCCCGGGACAGTGCGGAGACCCAGTACTTC. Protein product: CASNARDSAETQYF.

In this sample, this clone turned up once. The CDR3 DNA reads TGCGCCAGCAGCCTCGGGACAACAATCACCTACAATGAGCAGTTCTTC. It is translated as CASSLGTTITYNEQFF. V gene TRBV5-1 combines with J gene TRBJ2-1; possible D gene TRBD1, 6 bases. The CDR3 has 16 residues. The V gene lost 4 bases and the J gene lost 2 bases, with 16 bases spanning the gap. Germline CDR1 and CDR2: SGHRS and YFSETQ.

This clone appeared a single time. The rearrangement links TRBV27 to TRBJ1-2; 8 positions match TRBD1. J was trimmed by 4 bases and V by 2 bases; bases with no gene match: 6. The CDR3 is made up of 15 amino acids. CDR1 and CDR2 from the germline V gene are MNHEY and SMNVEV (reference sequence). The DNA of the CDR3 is TGTGCCAGCAGTTTAAGGACAGGGTTGGCCTATGGCTACACCTTC. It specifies CASSLRTGLAYGYTF.

The CDR3, as DNA: TGCGCCAGCAGCTTGGACGACAGGGCGGTCTATGGCTACACCTTC. It codes for CASSLDDRAVYGYTF. The chain links TRBV5-1 to TRBJ1-2; 7 bases line up with TRBD1. Germline CDR1 reads SGHRS; CDR2 reads YFSETQ. Trimming cost V 0 bases and J 4 bases; bases outside gene matches: 6. CDR3 length: 15 amino acids.

CDR3 DNA: TGTGCCAGCAGCTTAGGTAATACGGGATCGCACACTGAAGCTTTCTTT. This translates into CASSLGNTGSHTEAFF. V and J are TRBV7-8 and TRBJ1-1; D unclear. CDR1 SGHVS and CDR2 FQNEAQ come from the germline V gene. The CDR3 has 16 amino acids. The germline V and J ends were trimmed by 1 base and 3 bases, with 15 bases remaining between them.

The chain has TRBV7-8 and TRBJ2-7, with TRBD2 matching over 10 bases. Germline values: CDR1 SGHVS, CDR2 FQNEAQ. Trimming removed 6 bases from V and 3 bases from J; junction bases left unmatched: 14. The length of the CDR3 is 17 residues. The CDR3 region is CASSSRGSGGKLYEQYF. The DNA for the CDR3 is TGTGCCAGCAGTTCTAGGGGTAGCGGGGGGAAGCTCTACGAGCAGTACTTC.

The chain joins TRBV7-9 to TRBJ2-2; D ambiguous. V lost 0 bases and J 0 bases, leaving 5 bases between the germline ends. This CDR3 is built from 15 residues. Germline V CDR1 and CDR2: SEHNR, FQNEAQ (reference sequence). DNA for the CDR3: TGTGCCAGCAGCTTAGCTAGAACGAACACCGGGGAGCTGTTTTTT. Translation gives CASSLARTNTGELFF.

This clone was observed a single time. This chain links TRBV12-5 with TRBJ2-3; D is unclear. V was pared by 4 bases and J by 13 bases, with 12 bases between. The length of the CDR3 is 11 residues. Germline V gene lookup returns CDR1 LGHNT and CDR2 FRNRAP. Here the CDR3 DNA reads TGTGCTAGTGGTTCGCATGTACTGGAGTATTTT. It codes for CASGSHVLEYF.